This TCR beta chain was observed in a study of STAT5B mutations in CD4+ large granular lymphocyte leukemia. Using immunoSEQ multiplex PCR, the repertoire was profiled, and TCRdb retains in-frame clones only, with some absent. Of approximately 35,000 clones in the sample, approximately 67% were seen once. Per germline, CDR1 SQVTM and CDR2 ANQGSEA. Between the trimmed V and J ends, which lost 8 bases and 1 base, there was a span of 11 bases. The CDR3 consists of 12 residues. With respect to this clone: The antigen remains undetermined.

Broader study findings: No patients shared main leukemic clonotypes, though about 25% appeared at low frequency elsewhere.

This chain connects TRBV29-1 to TRBJ2-5; the D gene is possibly TRBD1 (6 bases). This TCR was recovered from a human donor in good health. Input material: CD4+ T cells from blood buffy coats. CDR3 nucleotide sequence: TGCAGCTCAACAGGGTCCCAAGAGACCCAGTACTTC. Residues: CSSTGSQETQYF.